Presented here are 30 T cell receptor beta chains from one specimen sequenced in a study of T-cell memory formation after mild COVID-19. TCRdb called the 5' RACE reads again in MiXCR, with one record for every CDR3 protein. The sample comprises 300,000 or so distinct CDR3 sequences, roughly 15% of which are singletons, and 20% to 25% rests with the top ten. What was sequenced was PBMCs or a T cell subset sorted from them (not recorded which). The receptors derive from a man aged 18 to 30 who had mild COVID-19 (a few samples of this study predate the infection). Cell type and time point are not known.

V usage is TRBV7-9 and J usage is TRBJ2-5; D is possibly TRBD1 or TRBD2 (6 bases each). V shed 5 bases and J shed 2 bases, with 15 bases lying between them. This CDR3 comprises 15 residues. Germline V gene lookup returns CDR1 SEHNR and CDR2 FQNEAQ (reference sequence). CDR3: CASSPMGGYQETQYF. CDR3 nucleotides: TGTGCCAGCAGCCCGATGGGGGGCTATCAAGAGACCCAGTACTTC.

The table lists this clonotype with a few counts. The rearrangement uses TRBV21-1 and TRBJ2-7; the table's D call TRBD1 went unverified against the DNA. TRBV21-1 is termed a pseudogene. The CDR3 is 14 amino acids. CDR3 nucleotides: TGTGCCAGCAGCGCGTACAGGGGTCCCTACGAGCAGTACGTC. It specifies CASSAYRGPYEQYV.

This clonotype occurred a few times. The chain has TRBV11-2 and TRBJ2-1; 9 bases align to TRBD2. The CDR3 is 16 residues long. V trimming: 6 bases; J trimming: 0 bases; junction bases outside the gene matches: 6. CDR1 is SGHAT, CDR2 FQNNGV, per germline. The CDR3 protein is CASRPISGGSYNEQFF. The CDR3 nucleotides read TGTGCCAGCAGGCCCATTAGCGGGGGCTCCTACAATGAGCAGTTCTTC.

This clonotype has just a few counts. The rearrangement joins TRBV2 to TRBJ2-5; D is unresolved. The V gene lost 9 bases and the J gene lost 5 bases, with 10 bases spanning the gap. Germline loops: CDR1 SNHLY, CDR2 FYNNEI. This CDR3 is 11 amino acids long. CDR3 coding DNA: TGTGCCAGTGACGTGGGTGAGACCCAGTACTTC. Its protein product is CASDVGETQYF.

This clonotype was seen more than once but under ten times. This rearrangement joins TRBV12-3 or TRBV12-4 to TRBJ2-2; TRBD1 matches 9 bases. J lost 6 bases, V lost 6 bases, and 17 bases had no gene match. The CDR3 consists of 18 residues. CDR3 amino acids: CASRPRDRVKLDAGELFF. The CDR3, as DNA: TGTGCCAGCAGACCCAGGGACAGGGTGAAGTTGGATGCCGGGGAGCTGTTTTTT.

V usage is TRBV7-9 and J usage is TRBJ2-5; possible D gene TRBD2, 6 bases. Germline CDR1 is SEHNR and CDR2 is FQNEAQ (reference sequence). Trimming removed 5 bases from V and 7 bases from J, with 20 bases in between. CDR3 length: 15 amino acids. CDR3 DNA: TGTGCCAGCAGCCCTGGAGCGGGTAGAGCGGCGACCCAGTACTTC. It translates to CASSPGAGRAATQYF. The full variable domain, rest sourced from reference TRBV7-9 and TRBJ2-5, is DTGVSQNPRHKITKRGQNVTFRCDPISEHNRLYWYRQTLGQGPEFLTYFQNEAQLEKSRLLSDRFSAERPKGSFSTLEIQRTEQGDSAMYLCASSPGAGRAATQYFGPGTRLLVL.

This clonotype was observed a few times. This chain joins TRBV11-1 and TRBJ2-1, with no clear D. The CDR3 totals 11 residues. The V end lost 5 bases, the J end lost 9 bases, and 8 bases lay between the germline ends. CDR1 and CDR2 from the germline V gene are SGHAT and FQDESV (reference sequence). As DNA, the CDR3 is TGTGCCAGCAGCCCGTGGGTTGAGCAGTTCTTC. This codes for CASSPWVEQFF.

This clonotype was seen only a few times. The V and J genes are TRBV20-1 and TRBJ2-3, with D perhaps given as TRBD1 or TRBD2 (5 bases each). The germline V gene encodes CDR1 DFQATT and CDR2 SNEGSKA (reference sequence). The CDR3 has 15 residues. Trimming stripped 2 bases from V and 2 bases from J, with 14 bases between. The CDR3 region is CSARQAGTATDTQYF. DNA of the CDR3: TGCAGTGCTAGACAAGCCGGGACGGCCACAGATACGCAGTATTTT.

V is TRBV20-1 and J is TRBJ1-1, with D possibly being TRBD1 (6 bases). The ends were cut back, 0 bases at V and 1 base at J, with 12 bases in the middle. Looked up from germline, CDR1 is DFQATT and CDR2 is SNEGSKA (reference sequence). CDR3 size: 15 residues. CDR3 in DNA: TGCAGTGCTAGAGATCGGGGCAGGGGGAACACTGAAGCTTTCTTT. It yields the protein CSARDRGRGNTEAFF.

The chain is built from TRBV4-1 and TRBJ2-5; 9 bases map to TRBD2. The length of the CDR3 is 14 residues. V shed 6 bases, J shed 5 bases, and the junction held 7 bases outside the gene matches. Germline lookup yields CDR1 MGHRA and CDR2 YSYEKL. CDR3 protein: CASSSSGGWETQYF. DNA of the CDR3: TGCGCCAGCAGTTCCAGCGGGGGGTGGGAGACCCAGTACTTC.

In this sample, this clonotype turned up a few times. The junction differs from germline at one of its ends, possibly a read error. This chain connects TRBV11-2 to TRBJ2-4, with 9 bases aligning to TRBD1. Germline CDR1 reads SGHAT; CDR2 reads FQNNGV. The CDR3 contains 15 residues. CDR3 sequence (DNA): TGTGCCAGCAGCCTAGAGACCGGGACAGGGTCCCGGCAGTACTTC. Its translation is CASSLETGTGSRQYF.

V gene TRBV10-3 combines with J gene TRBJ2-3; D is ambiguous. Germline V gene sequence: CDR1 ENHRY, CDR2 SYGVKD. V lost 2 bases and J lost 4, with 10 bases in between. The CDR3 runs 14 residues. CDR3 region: CAISERRQADTQYF. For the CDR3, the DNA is TGTGCCATCAGTGAGAGGCGGCAAGCAGATACGCAGTATTTT.

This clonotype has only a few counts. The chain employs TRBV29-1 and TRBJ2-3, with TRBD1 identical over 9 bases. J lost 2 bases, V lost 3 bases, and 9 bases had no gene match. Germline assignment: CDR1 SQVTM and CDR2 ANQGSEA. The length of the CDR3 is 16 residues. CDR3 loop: CSVDPRTGENTDTQYF. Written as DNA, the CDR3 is TGCAGCGTTGACCCCCGGACAGGGGAGAACACAGATACGCAGTATTTT.

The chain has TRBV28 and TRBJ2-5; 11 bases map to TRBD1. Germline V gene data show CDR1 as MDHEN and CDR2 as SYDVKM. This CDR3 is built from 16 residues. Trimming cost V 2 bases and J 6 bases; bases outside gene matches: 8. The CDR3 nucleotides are TGTGCCAGCAGTTTAGTAGGGACAGGGGGTAAAAAGACCCAGTACTTC. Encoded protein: CASSLVGTGGKKTQYF.

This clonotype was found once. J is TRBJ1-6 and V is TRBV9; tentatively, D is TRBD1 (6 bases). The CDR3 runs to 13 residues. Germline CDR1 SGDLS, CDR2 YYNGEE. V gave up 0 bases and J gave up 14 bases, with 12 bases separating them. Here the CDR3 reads CASSVEEGDTLHF. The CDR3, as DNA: TGTGCCAGCAGCGTAGAGGAGGGGGACACCCTCCACTTT.

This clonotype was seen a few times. In DNA form, the CDR3 reads TGTGCCAGCAGCATGGACATCATGAACACTGAAGCTTTCTTT. Translated: CASSMDIMNTEAFF. The rearrangement uses TRBV5-6 and TRBJ1-1; D perhaps matches TRBD1 (5 bases). The germline gives CDR1 SGHDT, CDR2 YYEEEE. Trimming took 4 bases from V and 0 from J, leaving 10 bases between them. The CDR3 has 14 amino acids.

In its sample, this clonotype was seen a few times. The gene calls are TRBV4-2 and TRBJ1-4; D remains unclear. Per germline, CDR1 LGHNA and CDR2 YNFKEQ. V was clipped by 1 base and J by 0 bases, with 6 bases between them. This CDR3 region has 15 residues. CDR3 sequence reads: CASSQVGATNEKLFF. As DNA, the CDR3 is TGTGCCAGCAGCCAAGTCGGTGCAACTAATGAAAAACTGTTTTTT.

The DNA of the CDR3 is TGTGCCAGCAGTTATAGTGCTGAAGGTTCCTACGAGCAGTACTTC. The encoded protein is CASSYSAEGSYEQYF. The V gene is TRBV12-3 or TRBV12-4, the J gene TRBJ2-7, with D unclear. The CDR3 has 15 residues. With 4 bases removed from V and 1 base from J, the gap between germline ends came to 14 bases.

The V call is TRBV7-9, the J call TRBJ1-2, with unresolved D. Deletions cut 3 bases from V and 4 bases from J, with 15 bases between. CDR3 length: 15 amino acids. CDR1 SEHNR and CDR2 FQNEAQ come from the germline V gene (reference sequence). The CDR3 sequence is CASSFQTANSYGYTF. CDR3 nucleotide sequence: TGTGCCAGCAGCTTCCAGACGGCGAACTCCTATGGCTACACCTTC.

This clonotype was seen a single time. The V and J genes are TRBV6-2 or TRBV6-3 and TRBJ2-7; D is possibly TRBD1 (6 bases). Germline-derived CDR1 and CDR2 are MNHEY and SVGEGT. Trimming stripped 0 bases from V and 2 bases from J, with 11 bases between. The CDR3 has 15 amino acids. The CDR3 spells CASSYSRRGPYEQYV. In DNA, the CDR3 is TGTGCCAGCAGTTACTCTCGCAGGGGTCCCTACGAGCAGTACGTC.

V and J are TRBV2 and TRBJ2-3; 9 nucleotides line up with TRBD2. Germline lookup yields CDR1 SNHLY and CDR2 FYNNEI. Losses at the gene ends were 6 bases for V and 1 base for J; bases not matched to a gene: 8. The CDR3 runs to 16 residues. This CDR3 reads CASRASSSGGTDTQYF. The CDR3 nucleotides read TGTGCCAGCAGGGCTTCGTCTAGCGGGGGCACAGATACGCAGTATTTT.

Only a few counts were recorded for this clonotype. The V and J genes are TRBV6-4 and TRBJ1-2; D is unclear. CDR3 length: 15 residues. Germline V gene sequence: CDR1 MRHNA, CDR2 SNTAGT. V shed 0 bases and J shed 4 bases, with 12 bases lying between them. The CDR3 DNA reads TGTGCCAGCAGTGACTCGGGAGGGAGCGTCTATGGCTACACCTTC. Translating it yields CASSDSGGSVYGYTF.

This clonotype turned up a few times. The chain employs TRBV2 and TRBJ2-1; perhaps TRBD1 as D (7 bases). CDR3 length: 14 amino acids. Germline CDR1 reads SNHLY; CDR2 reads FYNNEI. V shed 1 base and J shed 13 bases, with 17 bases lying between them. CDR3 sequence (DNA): TGTGCCAGCAGTGAAGGTGGGGGGCAGGGGGTTCAGTTCTTC. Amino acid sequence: CASSEGGGQGVQFF.

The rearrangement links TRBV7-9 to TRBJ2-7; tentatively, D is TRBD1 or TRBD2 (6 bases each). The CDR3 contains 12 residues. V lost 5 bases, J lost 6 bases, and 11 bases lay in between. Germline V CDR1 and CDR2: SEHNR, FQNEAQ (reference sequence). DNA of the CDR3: TGTGCCAGCAGCCAGGGGACTGGCGAGCAGTACGTC. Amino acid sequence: CASSQGTGEQYV.

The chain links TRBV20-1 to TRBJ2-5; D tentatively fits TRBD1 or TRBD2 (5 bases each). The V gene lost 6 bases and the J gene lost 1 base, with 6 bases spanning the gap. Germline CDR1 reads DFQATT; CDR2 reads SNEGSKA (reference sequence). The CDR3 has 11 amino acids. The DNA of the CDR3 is TGCAGTGCAGGGACCCAAGAGACCCAGTACTTC. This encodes CSAGTQETQYF.

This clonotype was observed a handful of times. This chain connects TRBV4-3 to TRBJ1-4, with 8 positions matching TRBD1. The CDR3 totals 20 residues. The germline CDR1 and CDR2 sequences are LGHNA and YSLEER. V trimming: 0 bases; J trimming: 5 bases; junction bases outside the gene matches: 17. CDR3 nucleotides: TGCGCCAGCAGCCAAGAGAGGCACTGGGACAGGAGCTACACGAATGAAAAACTGTTTTTT. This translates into CASSQERHWDRSYTNEKLFF.

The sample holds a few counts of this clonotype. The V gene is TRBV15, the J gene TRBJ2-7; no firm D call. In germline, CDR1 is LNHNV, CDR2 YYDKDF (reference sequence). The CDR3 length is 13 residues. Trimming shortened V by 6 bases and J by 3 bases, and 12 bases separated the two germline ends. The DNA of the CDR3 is TGTGCCACCAGAGGTAACGAGAACTACGAGCAGTACTTC. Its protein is CATRGNENYEQYF.

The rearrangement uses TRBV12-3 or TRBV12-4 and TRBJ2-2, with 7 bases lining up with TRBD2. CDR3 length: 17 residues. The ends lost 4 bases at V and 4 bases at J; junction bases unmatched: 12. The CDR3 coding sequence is TGTGCCAGCAGTTCCGAAGGGAGCGGGGTTTTCACCGGGGAGCTGTTTTTT. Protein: CASSSEGSGVFTGELFF.

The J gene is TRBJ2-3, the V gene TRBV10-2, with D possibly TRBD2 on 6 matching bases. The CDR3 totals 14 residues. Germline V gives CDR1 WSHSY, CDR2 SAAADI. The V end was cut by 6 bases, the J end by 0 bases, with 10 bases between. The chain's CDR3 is CASSTSTSTDTQYF. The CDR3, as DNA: TGCGCCAGCAGCACTAGCACCAGCACAGATACGCAGTATTTT.

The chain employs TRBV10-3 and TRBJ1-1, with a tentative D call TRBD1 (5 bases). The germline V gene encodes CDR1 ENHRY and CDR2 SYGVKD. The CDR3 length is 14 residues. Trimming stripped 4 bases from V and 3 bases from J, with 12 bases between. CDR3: CAISAGIEYTEAFF. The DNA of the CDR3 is TGTGCCATCAGTGCAGGGATCGAGTACACTGAAGCTTTCTTT.